This TCR beta chain appears in the sequencing data of a study of cytomegalovirus exposure and HLA in healthy donors. General study points: Clonal expansion, a later analysis showed, was greater in HLA-associated TCR beta chains than in equally common others. In vitro data verified a few CMV-associated chains as specific for CMV antigens.

A multiplex PCR was run with 60 Vbeta primers and 13 Jbeta primers. Some clones are missing from TCRdb's copy, which holds only in-frame ones; the method was immunoSEQ multiplex PCR. The sample has nearly 35,000 clones. The ends lost 5 bases at V and 0 bases at J; junction bases unmatched: 4. The CDR3 spans 15 residues. Looked up from germline, CDR1 is SGHRS and CDR2 is YFSETQ. As concerns this clone: Its antigen is unknown.

Sample: PBMCs. This sequence was found in a middle-aged woman in good health and CMV-seropositive. V is TRBV5-1 and J is TRBJ2-7, with 11 bases matching TRBD2. Here the CDR3 DNA reads TGCGCCAGCAGTAGACTAGCGGGGTTCTCCTACGAGCAGTACTTC. It specifies CASSRLAGFSYEQYF.